The entry that follows covers one T cell receptor (beta chain) sequence. Its antigen remains unidentified. Healthy bone marrow donors formed the donor group. PCR was performed using 60 Vbeta and 13 Jbeta primers. Sequencing was performed with immunoSEQ multiplex PCR; in TCRdb, only in-frame clones are kept and a portion is missing. The table has about 130,000 clones, roughly 88% seen once. The data derive from a study of cytomegalovirus exposure and HLA in healthy donors. Findings and limits, study-wide: A list of 164 TCR beta chains associated with cytomegalovirus was given. In presence/absence analyses, roughly uniform sequencing depth across donors was assumed. Common viral pathogens seemed to be connected with several of the most significant clusters, according to a later analysis.

CDR3 length: 16 residues. CDR1 is SNHLY and CDR2 is FYNNEI in the germline V gene. Losses at the gene ends were 7 bases for V and 4 bases for J; bases not matched to a gene: 10. Sequences were obtained from PBMCs. The clonotype originates from a boy between 10 and 17 years old in good health and CMV-seronegative. V usage is TRBV2 and J usage is TRBJ2-2, with 9 nucleotides matching TRBD2. CDR3 DNA sequence: TGTGCCAGCACCGCCCGGCCTAGCGGGACCACCGGGGAGCTGTTTTTT. Translating it yields CASTARPSGTTGELFF.